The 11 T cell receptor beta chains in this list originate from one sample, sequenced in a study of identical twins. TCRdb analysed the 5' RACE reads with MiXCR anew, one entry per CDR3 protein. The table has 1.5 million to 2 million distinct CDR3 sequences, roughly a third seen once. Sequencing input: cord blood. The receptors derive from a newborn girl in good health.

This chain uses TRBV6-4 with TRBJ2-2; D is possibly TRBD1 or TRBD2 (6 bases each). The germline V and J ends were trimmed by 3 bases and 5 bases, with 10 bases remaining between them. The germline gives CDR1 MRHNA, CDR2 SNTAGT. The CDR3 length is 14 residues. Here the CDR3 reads CASSDRRGTGELFF. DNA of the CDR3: TGTGCCAGCAGTGATCGGAGGGGGACCGGGGAGCTGTTTTTT.

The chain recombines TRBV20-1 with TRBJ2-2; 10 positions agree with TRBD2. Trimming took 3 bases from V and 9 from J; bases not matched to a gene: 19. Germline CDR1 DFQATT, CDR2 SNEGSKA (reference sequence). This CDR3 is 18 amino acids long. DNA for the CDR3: TGCAGTGCTAGGAGGAAGGGCATCCAGCGGGAGGGCATCAGGGAGCTGTTTTTT. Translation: CSARRKGIQREGIRELFF.

CDR3 sequence: CASSQDPGPGGEKLFF. The DNA of the CDR3 is TGTGCCAGCAGCCAAGATCCTGGGCCGGGAGGTGAAAAACTGTTTTTT. J is TRBJ1-4 and V is TRBV3-1; unclear D gene. The V end was cut by 0 bases, the J end by 7 bases, with 15 bases between. This CDR3 contains 16 residues. CDR1 and CDR2 from the germline V gene are LGHDT and YNNKEL (reference sequence).

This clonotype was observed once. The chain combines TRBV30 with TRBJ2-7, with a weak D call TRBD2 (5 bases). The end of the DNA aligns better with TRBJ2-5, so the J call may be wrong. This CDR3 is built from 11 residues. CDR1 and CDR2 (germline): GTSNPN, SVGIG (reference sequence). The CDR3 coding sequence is TGTGCCTGGAGAAGAGGGAGGACCCAGTACTTC. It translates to CAWRRGRTQYF.

The CDR3: CSVGSAQGGSYEQYF. CDR3 DNA sequence: TGCAGCGTTGGATCTGCACAGGGAGGATCCTACGAGCAGTACTTC. V usage is TRBV29-1 and J usage is TRBJ2-7; D is possibly TRBD1 or TRBD2 (6 bases each). Per germline, CDR1 SQVTM and CDR2 ANQGSEA. The CDR3 length is 15 residues. Trimming cost V 4 bases and J 1 base, with 17 bases left between them.

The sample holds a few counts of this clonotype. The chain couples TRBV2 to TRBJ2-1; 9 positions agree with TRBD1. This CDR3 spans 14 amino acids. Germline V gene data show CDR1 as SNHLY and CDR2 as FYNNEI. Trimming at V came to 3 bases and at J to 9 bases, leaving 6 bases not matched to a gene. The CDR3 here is CASSDKDRGPEQFF. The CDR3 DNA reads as TGTGCCAGCAGTGATAAGGACAGGGGACCTGAGCAGTTCTTC.

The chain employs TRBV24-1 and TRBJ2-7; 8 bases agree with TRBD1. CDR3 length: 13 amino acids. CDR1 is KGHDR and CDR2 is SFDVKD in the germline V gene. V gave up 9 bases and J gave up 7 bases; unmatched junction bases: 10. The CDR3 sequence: CATLGTGYNEQYF. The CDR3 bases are TGTGCCACCCTTGGGACAGGATACAATGAGCAGTACTTC.

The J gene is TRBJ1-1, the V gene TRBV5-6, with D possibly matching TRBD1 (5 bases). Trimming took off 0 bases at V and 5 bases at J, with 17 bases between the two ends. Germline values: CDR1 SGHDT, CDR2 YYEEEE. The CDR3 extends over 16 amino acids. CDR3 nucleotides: TGTGCCAGCAGCTTGGGGAACCGGGACCGAACGACTGAAGCTTTCTTT. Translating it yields CASSLGNRDRTTEAFF.

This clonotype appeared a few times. This CDR3 is CSARDPSGSRNEQYF. The DNA for the CDR3 is TGCAGTGCTAGAGACCCTAGCGGGAGCAGAAACGAGCAGTACTTC. The V call is TRBV20-1, the J call TRBJ2-7; 10 bases are shared with TRBD2. The CDR3 length is 15 residues. V shed 0 bases and J 5 bases; nucleotides not matched to a gene: 7. Germline V gene data show CDR1 as DFQATT and CDR2 as SNEGSKA (reference sequence).

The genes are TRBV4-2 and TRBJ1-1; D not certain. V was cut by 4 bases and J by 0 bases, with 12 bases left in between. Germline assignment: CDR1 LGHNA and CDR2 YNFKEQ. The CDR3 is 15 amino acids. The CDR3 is CASSRGRAVNTEAFF. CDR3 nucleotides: TGTGCCAGCAGCCGAGGTAGGGCGGTGAACACTGAAGCTTTCTTT.

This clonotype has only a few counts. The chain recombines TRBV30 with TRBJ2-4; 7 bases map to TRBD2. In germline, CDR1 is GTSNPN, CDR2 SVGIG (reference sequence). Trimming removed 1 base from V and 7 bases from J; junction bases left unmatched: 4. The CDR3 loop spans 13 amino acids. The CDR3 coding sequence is TGTGCCTGGAGTGGGACTAGTTCGAACATTCAGTACTTC. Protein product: CAWSGTSSNIQYF.